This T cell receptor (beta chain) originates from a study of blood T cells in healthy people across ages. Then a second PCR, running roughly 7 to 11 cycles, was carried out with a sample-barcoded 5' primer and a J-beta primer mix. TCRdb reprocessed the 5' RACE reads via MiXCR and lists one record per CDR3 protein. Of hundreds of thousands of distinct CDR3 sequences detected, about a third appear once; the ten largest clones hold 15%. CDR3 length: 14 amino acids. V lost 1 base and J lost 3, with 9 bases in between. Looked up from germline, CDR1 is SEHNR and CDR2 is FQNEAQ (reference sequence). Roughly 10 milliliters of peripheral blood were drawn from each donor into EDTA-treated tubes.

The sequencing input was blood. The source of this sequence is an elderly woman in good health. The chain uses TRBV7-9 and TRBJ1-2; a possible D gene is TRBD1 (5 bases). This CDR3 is CASSLGAQDYGYTF. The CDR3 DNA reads TGTGCCAGCAGCTTAGGGGCACAGGACTATGGCTACACCTTC.